The 5 T cell receptor beta chains in this list originate from one sample, sequenced in a study of T cells in Graves' hyperthyroidism and ophthalmopathy. There were TCR beta CDR3 regions amplified from RNA transcripts. The HTBI primer set was used in a first-round RT-PCR of the TCR CDR3. From the multiplex PCR reads, TCRdb called clonotypes with MiXCR, one entry per CDR3 protein. In the table there are hundreds of thousands of distinct CDR3 sequences, roughly 37% of which are singletons. The specimen sequenced was blood. These receptors all come from a man aged 18 to 29 with Graves' hyperthyroidism.

J is TRBJ1-3 and V is TRBV6-5; unclear D gene. The length of the CDR3 is 14 residues. Deletions cut 3 bases from V and 8 bases from J, with 14 bases between. Germline assignment: CDR1 MNHEY and CDR2 SVGAGI. CDR3 sequence (DNA): TGTGCCAGCAGTTATTTTGCGGTGGCGGACACCATATATTTT. Translating gives CASSYFAVADTIYF.

The chain joins TRBV2 to TRBJ2-6; D is possibly TRBD1 or TRBD2 (6 bases each). This CDR3 is 16 amino acids long. The germline gives CDR1 SNHLY, CDR2 FYNNEI. The germline V and J ends were trimmed by 2 bases and 4 bases, with 12 bases remaining between them. The CDR3 reads CASSEWGASGANVLTF. The CDR3 DNA reads TGTGCCAGCAGTGAATGGGGGGCTTCCGGGGCCAACGTCCTGACTTTC.

This clonotype was picked up one time. One end of the junction does not line up with germline, which may come from a read error. In DNA, the CDR3 is TGTGCCAGCACCCGGGGCTCCCGCTCTGGAAGCACCATATATTTT. Protein product: CASTRGSRSGSTIYF. V usage is TRBV9 and J usage is TRBJ1-3, with D perhaps TRBD1 (5 bases). This CDR3 has 15 residues. CDR1 and CDR2 (germline): SGDLS, YYNGEE.

The V gene is TRBV7-9, the J gene TRBJ1-4; 10 bases are shared with TRBD1. Trimming took 8 bases from V and 6 from J; bases not matched to a gene: 9. CDR1 is SEHNR, CDR2 FQNEAQ, per germline (reference sequence). There are 15 residues in the CDR3. The CDR3 region has the DNA TGTGCCAGCTGCCCAGCCGGGACAGGGGATGAAAAACTGTTTTTT. This translates into CASCPAGTGDEKLFF.

In this sample, this clonotype turned up many times. DNA for the CDR3: TGCAGCGTCCGGCCGGGGCCGTACAATCAGCCCCAGCATTTT. Translating gives CSVRPGPYNQPQHF. The gene calls are TRBV29-1 and TRBJ1-5; tentative D call: TRBD1 (5 bases). The V gene's germline CDR1 is SQVTM and CDR2 ANQGSEA. The ends were cut back, 6 bases at V and 3 bases at J, with 15 bases in the middle. CDR3 length: 14 residues.